A single sample gave rise to the 27 T cell receptor beta chains below, sequenced in a study of blood T cell repertoires in COVID-19. Generated by immunoSEQ multiplex PCR, the TCRdb table keeps only in-frame clones and is missing some. The table includes approximately 71,000 clones, about nine tenths detected once. The sample was peripheral blood. The receptors derive from a woman between 18 and 29 years old with acute or convalescent COVID-19.

This chain joins TRBV6-6 and TRBJ2-4; TRBD2 might be the D (5 bases). V was pared by 6 bases and J by 1 base, with 13 bases between. From germline, CDR1 is MNHNY and CDR2 SVGAGI (reference sequence). The CDR3 contains 15 residues. The CDR3 is CASSPTGEAKNIQYF. The CDR3 nucleotides are TGTGCCAGCAGCCCAACCGGGGAGGCCAAAAACATTCAGTACTTC.

The rearrangement uses TRBV29-1 and TRBJ1-1; TRBD1 matches 8 bases. Germline assignment: CDR1 SQVTM and CDR2 ANQGSEA. The CDR3 is 12 residues long. Trimming removed 4 bases from V and 6 bases from J; junction bases left unmatched: 4. The CDR3 spells CSVAQGASEAFF. The CDR3 DNA reads TGCAGCGTTGCTCAGGGGGCCTCTGAAGCTTTCTTT.

The V and J genes are TRBV14 and TRBJ2-1; no reliable D call. V was shortened by 5 bases and J by 9 bases, with 11 bases between the two germline ends. CDR3 length equals 12 residues. Germline CDR1 is SGHDN and CDR2 is FVKESK. The CDR3 DNA is TGTGCCAGCAGCGTAACCCTCAGTGAGCAGTTCTTC. Protein: CASSVTLSEQFF.

The rearrangement uses TRBV4-3 and TRBJ2-1, with D unclear. This CDR3 spans 14 amino acids. Trimming pared 0 bases from V and 4 bases from J, leaving 7 bases between. Germline assignment: CDR1 LGHNA and CDR2 YSLEER. The CDR3 spells CASSQDGPYNEQFF. The CDR3 DNA sequence: TGCGCCAGCAGCCAAGATGGCCCTTACAATGAGCAGTTCTTC.

The V gene is TRBV15, the J gene TRBJ1-2, with a tentative D call TRBD1 (6 bases). This CDR3 comprises 14 residues. Trimming pared 5 bases from V and 7 bases from J, leaving 17 bases between. Looked up from germline, CDR1 is LNHNV and CDR2 is YYDKDF (reference sequence). CDR3: CATSPQKDRGGYTF. As DNA, the CDR3 is TGTGCCACCAGCCCCCAAAAGGACAGAGGTGGCTACACCTTC.

The rearrangement joins TRBV6-5 to TRBJ1-2; D call uncertain. This CDR3 is 13 amino acids long. Trimming left V 6 bases short and J 5 bases short, with 13 bases between. Germline lookup yields CDR1 MNHEY and CDR2 SVGAGI. CDR3 loop: CASSPDRGYGYTF. Written as DNA, the CDR3 is TGTGCCAGCAGCCCGGACCGCGGGTATGGCTACACCTTC.

V usage is TRBV4-3 and J usage is TRBJ1-2, with a tentative D call TRBD1 (6 bases). The V and J ends lost 0 bases and 4 bases respectively, with 15 bases between them. This CDR3 spans 16 amino acids. Germline V gene lookup returns CDR1 LGHNA and CDR2 YSLEER. CDR3 sequence: CASSQDSGGLIYGYTF. In nucleotides, the CDR3 is TGCGCCAGCAGCCAAGATAGCGGGGGGCTGATCTATGGCTACACCTTC.

The chain recombines TRBV6-1 with TRBJ2-3; TRBD1 might be the D (6 bases). Germline values: CDR1 MNHNS, CDR2 SASEGT. The CDR3 covers 16 residues. V lost 0 bases, J lost 3 bases, and 13 bases lay in between. CDR3 sequence reads: CASSEARGWMTDTQYF. The DNA of the CDR3 is TGTGCCAGCAGTGAAGCTAGGGGGTGGATGACAGATACGCAGTATTTT.

This chain connects TRBV11-3 to TRBJ2-3; 10 nucleotides match TRBD2. V shed 5 bases and J 3 bases; nucleotides not matched to a gene: 5. CDR3 size: 15 residues. Germline CDR1 is SGHNT and CDR2 is YENEEA. CDR3 protein: CASSKSGRGTDTQYF. The DNA of the CDR3 is TGTGCCAGCAGCAAAAGCGGGAGGGGTACAGATACGCAGTATTTT.

The gene calls are TRBV16 and TRBJ1-2; a possible D gene is TRBD1 (5 bases). This CDR3 is built from 14 residues. Germline loops: CDR1 KGHSY, CDR2 FQNENV. The ends were cut back, 2 bases at V and 4 bases at J, with 11 bases in the middle. The CDR3 here is CASSQQQEIYGYTF. CDR3 sequence (DNA): TGTGCCAGCAGCCAACAACAGGAGATCTATGGCTACACCTTC.

J is TRBJ1-2 and V is TRBV29-1; D unresolved. The germline V and J ends were trimmed by 6 bases and 0 bases, with 11 bases remaining between them. Looked up from germline, CDR1 is SQVTM and CDR2 is ANQGSEA. The CDR3 is made up of 13 amino acids. Here the CDR3 DNA reads TGCAGCGTCGGAGATGGAGCTAACTATGGCTACACCTTC. This sequence encodes CSVGDGANYGYTF.

The rearrangement links TRBV11-3 to TRBJ2-1; 9 bases agree with TRBD1. The CDR3 totals 13 residues. Germline V gives CDR1 SGHNT, CDR2 YENEEA. J gave up 15 bases and V 0 bases, and 6 bases lay outside the gene matches. The CDR3 reads CASSLELGTGTFF. CDR3 nucleotide sequence: TGTGCCAGCAGCTTAGAGTTAGGGACAGGGACGTTCTTC.

The chain is built from TRBV10-1 and TRBJ2-5; D is perhaps TRBD2 (5 bases). CDR3 size: 13 residues. Trimming took off 2 bases at V and 1 base at J, with 5 bases between the two ends. Per the germline V gene, CDR1 is WNHNN and CDR2 is SYGVQD (reference sequence). The CDR3 DNA follows: TGCGCCAGCAGTGAGGGACTCCAAGAGACCCAGTACTTC. Translating it yields CASSEGLQETQYF.

The rearrangement uses TRBV7-8 and TRBJ2-5; perhaps TRBD2 as D (6 bases). Trimming left V 5 bases short and J 1 base short, with 14 bases between. This CDR3 is built from 15 residues. Germline V gene data show CDR1 as SGHVS and CDR2 as FQNEAQ. CDR3 amino acids: CASSPTWDFQETQYF. The CDR3 nucleotides are TGTGCCAGCAGCCCAACCTGGGACTTCCAAGAGACCCAGTACTTC.

The chain uses TRBV6-2 or TRBV6-3 and TRBJ1-1, with 10 bases aligning to TRBD1. Germline V CDR1 and CDR2: MNHEY, SVGEGT. J was trimmed by 5 bases and V by 4 bases; bases with no gene match: 4. The CDR3 consists of 14 residues. The CDR3 coding sequence is TGTGCCAGCAGTTGGGGACAGGGGAGGACTGAAGCTTTCTTT. Protein product: CASSWGQGRTEAFF.

This clone was seen a few times. This rearrangement joins TRBV24-1 to TRBJ2-3, with D tentatively TRBD1 (6 bases). V lost 7 bases and J lost 2, with 9 bases in between. Germline V gene lookup returns CDR1 KGHDR and CDR2 SFDVKD. The CDR3 sequence is 13 residues long. In DNA, the CDR3 is TGTGCCACCAGCCGGACAGCCACAGATACGCAGTATTTT. This translates into CATSRTATDTQYF.

The V gene is TRBV12-3 or TRBV12-4, the J gene TRBJ2-1; 10 nucleotides match TRBD1. The CDR3 loop spans 13 amino acids. Trimming removed 4 bases from V and 8 bases from J; junction bases left unmatched: 2. This chain's CDR3 is CASSSGTGDEQFF. CDR3 coding DNA: TGTGCCAGCAGTTCCGGGACAGGGGATGAGCAGTTCTTC.

The rearrangement joins TRBV21-1 to TRBJ2-1; the DNA was not used to check the table's D call, TRBD2. TRBV21-1 counts as a pseudogene. The CDR3 runs to 14 residues. The CDR3 is CASKAAGAGGEQFF. In nucleotides, the CDR3 is TGTGCCAGCAAAGCCGCGGGAGCCGGTGGTGAGCAGTTCTTC.

The V and J genes are TRBV27 and TRBJ1-2; the match to TRBD1 covers 11 bases. Trimming took 5 bases from V and 5 from J; bases not matched to a gene: 4. This CDR3 comprises 14 residues. In germline, CDR1 is MNHEY, CDR2 SMNVEV (reference sequence). The CDR3 DNA reads TGTGCCAGCAGTGTTGGGACAGGGGGGTATGGCTACACCTTC. Its protein is CASSVGTGGYGYTF.

The gene calls are TRBV30 and TRBJ2-1; TRBD1 aligns across 8 bases. The CDR3 has 14 amino acids. Germline V gene data show CDR1 as GTSNPN and CDR2 as SVGIG (reference sequence). Trimming at V came to 3 bases and at J to 4 bases, leaving 5 bases not matched to a gene. The CDR3 reads CAWSGTGIYNEQFF. The CDR3 coding sequence is TGTGCCTGGAGCGGGACAGGAATATACAATGAGCAGTTCTTC.

This chain links TRBV3-1 (or the pseudogene TRBV3-2) with TRBJ2-5, with D perhaps TRBD1 (6 bases). Trimming cost V 4 bases and J 4 bases, with 13 bases left between them. CDR3 length equals 14 residues. Germline V gene sequence: CDR1 LGHDT, CDR2 YNNKEL (reference sequence). CDR3: CASSRQGLRETQYF. The CDR3 nucleotides are TGTGCCAGCAGCCGTCAGGGGTTGAGAGAGACCCAGTACTTC.

The chain uses TRBV7-9 and TRBJ1-1; D gene uncertain. There are 12 residues in the CDR3. V lost 3 bases to trimming and J lost 8 bases, with 10 bases between them. Germline CDR1 reads SEHNR; CDR2 reads FQNEAQ (reference sequence). The CDR3 DNA is TGTGCCAGCAGCTTCGAGGGCAGGGAAGCTTTCTTT. Amino acid sequence: CASSFEGREAFF. Full variable domain (rest looked up from reference TRBV7-9 and TRBJ1-1): DTGVSQNPRHKITKRGQNVTFRCDPISEHNRLYWYRQTLGQGPEFLTYFQNEAQLEKSRLLSDRFSAERPKGSFSTLEIQRTEQGDSAMYLCASSFEGREAFFGQGTRLTVV.

The chain links TRBV7-9 to TRBJ2-5, with 10 nucleotides matching TRBD1. Germline V lookup: CDR1 SEHNR, CDR2 FQNEAQ (reference sequence). J was trimmed by 14 bases and V by 5 bases; bases with no gene match: 11. There are 13 residues in the CDR3. The CDR3 loop is CASSRDRGQVIYF. The CDR3 region has the DNA TGTGCCAGCAGCCGGGACAGGGGACAAGTAATTTACTTC.

This clone is a singleton in its sample. This chain links TRBV30 with TRBJ2-2, with D tentatively TRBD2 (6 bases). The CDR3 consists of 16 residues. The germline V and J ends were trimmed by 5 bases and 2 bases, with 18 bases remaining between them. Germline CDR1 GTSNPN, CDR2 SVGIG (reference sequence). The CDR3: CAWVTKGGANTGELFF. CDR3 DNA sequence: TGTGCCTGGGTTACGAAGGGCGGGGCAAACACCGGGGAGCTGTTTTTT. Full variable domain (remainder filled in from reference TRBV30 and TRBJ2-2): SQTIHQWPATLVQPVGSPLSLECTVEGTSNPNLYWYRQAAGRGLQLLFYSVGIGQISSEVPQNLSASRPQDRQFILSSKKLLLSDSGFYLCAWVTKGGANTGELFFGEGSRLTVL.

The rearrangement links TRBV7-2 to TRBJ1-2; D uncertain. V was trimmed by 2 bases and J by 1 base, leaving 2 bases between them. This CDR3 spans 12 amino acids. Germline assignment: CDR1 SGHTA and CDR2 FQGNSA. CDR3 sequence: CASSLLNYGYTF. CDR3 bases: TGTGCCAGCAGCTTACTTAACTATGGCTACACCTTC.

The V gene is TRBV5-6, the J gene TRBJ1-2; possibly TRBD1 for D (5 bases). Germline CDR1 SGHDT, CDR2 YYEEEE. The CDR3 runs 14 residues. The V gene lost 0 bases and the J gene lost 5 bases, with 11 bases spanning the gap. CDR3 bases: TGTGCCAGCAGCTTGGCGACGGAGGGGTATGGCTACACCTTC. This sequence encodes CASSLATEGYGYTF.

V and J are TRBV21-1 and TRBJ2-1; the table's D gene call, TRBD1, was not cross checked with the DNA. TRBV21-1 is a documented pseudogene. The CDR3 loop spans 13 amino acids. The CDR3 DNA follows: TGTGCCAGGAACAGGGGGCGGTACAATGAGCAGTTCTTC. Translating gives CARNRGRYNEQFF.